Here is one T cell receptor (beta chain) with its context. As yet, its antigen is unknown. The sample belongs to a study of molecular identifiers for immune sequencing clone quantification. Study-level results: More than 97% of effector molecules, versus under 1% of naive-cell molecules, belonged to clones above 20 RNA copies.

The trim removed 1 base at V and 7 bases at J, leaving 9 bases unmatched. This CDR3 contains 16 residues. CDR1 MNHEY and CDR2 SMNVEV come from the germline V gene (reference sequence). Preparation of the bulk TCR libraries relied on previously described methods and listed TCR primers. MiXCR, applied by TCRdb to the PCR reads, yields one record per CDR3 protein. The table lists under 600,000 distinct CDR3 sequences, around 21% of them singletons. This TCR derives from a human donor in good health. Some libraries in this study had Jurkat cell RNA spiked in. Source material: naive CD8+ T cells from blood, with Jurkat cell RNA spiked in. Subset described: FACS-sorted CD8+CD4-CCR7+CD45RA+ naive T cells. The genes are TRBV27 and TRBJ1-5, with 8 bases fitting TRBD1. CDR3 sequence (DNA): TGTGCCAGCAGTTTATTCGGACAGGGAGCCCCCCAGCCCCAGCATTTT. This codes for CASSLFGQGAPQPQHF.